The sequence of this TCR beta chain was determined in a study of Ad26.COV2.S vaccination and SARS-CoV-2 variants. Documented treatment: about 20 received Ad26.COV2.S at low or high dose, single or two shots; about 5 received placebo; per-sample allocation not given. Vaccine and placebo recipients were sampled on day 63 after the first injection. TCRdb's copy holds only in-frame clones and misses some; the assay was immunoSEQ multiplex PCR. The sample includes 400,000 to 450,000 clones, 92% of them seen just once. Germline loops: CDR1 SGHRS, CDR2 YFSETQ. V lost 4 bases and J lost 4; bases outside the gene matches: 5. The CDR3 length is 13 residues.

The sequence derives from a person aged 18-60 years who received the Ad26.COV2.S COVID-19 vaccine or a placebo. The chain links TRBV5-1 to TRBJ2-7; 7 nucleotides line up with TRBD2. The sequences come from peripheral blood, collected in a trial of Ad26.COV2.S vaccine versus placebo. The chain's CDR3 is CASSRDYRYEQYF. The CDR3 coding sequence is TGCGCCAGCAGCCGGGACTACCGATACGAGCAGTACTTC.